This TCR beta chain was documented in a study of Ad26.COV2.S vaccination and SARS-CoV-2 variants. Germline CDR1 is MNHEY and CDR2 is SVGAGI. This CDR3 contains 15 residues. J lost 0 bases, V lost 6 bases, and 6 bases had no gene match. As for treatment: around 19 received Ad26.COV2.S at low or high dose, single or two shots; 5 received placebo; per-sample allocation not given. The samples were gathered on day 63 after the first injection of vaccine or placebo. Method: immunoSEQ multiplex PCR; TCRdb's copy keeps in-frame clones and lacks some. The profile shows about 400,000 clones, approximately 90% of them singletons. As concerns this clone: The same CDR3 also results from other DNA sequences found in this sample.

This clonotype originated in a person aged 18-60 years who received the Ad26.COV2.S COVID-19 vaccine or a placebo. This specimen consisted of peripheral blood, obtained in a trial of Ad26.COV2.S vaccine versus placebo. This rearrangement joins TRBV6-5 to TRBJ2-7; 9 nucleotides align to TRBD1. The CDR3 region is CASRSGTGSSYEQYF. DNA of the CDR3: TGTGCCAGCAGATCCGGGACAGGGAGCTCCTACGAGCAGTACTTC.